One T cell receptor (beta chain) is described in this entry. Its antigen is currently unknown. A single base separates this from a much larger clone, so it may be a read error. This library used roughly 0.4 ug RNA and molecular barcoded adaptors spanning alpha/delta and beta/gamma chains. Via MiXCR, TCRdb re-called the reads, giving one row per CDR3 protein. The sample records some 46,000 distinct CDR3 sequences, 15% to 20% being singletons. This sample was taken from a study of read filtering for tumor transcriptome and immune sequencing. Study as a whole: The cohort had some 17 men and 14 women aged roughly 47 to 80, mean about 70 years. Study findings and constraints: RNA-seq captured clonotypes less deeply and reliably than IR-seq. IR-seq and RNA-seq agreed better without single-read clonotypes.

Germline CDR1 is SEHNR and CDR2 is FQNEAQ (reference sequence). The CDR3 is 15 residues long. V was pared by 4 bases and J by 0 bases, with 13 bases between. The sequence was collected from a donor at least 40 years old with multiple myeloma. The specimen was a population of CD138-negative cells sorted from bone marrow. The chain is built from TRBV7-9 and TRBJ2-7; the D call may be TRBD1 or TRBD2 (5 bases each). The CDR3 loop is CASSSWDRSSYEQYF. DNA of the CDR3: TGTGCCAGCAGCTCCTGGGACCGCAGCTCCTACGAGCAGTACTTC.